The clone carrying this T cell receptor beta chain was seen once. Antigen: not known. The entry originates in a study of CD8 T cells in Susac syndrome. Study observations and caveats: It was acknowledged by the study that relatively few individuals were included in its TCR sequencing and HLA analysis.

Germline V lookup: CDR1 SEHNR, CDR2 FQNEAQ (reference sequence). The V and J ends lost 11 bases and 7 bases respectively, with 21 bases between them. The CDR3 extends over 13 amino acids. Relapsing-remitting disease, either stable or active, was present in the multiple sclerosis controls, who were treatment-naive patients. Purification of the CD8+ and CD4+ T cells relied on negative isolation, and TEMRA cells underwent FACS enrichment. RNA, at roughly 0.45 to 1 ug, was reverse transcribed with random hexamers. MiXCR, run by TCRdb on the immunoSEQ multiplex PCR reads, gives a single entry per CDR3 protein. This table holds under 350,000 distinct CDR3 sequences, just over 90% found once.

This clonotype originated in a human donor with multiple sclerosis. The sample was CD4+ T cells from PBMCs. The gene calls are TRBV7-9 and TRBJ2-7; no clear D. The CDR3 loop is CAGGPNRGGEQYF. The DNA of the CDR3 is TGTGCCGGTGGCCCCAATCGAGGTGGGGAGCAGTACTTC. Full variable domain (missing parts from reference TRBV7-9 and TRBJ2-7): DTGVSQNPRHKITKRGQNVTFRCDPISEHNRLYWYRQTLGQGPEFLTYFQNEAQLEKSRLLSDRFSAERPKGSFSTLEIQRTEQGDSAMYLCAGGPNRGGEQYFGPGTRLTVT.